The next 22 T cell receptor beta chains were all read from a single sample in a study of T-cell memory formation after mild COVID-19. TCRdb called the 5' RACE reads again in MiXCR, with one record for every CDR3 protein. The repertoire includes about 90,000 distinct CDR3 sequences, approximately 13% of them detected once, and roughly a quarter sits in the top ten. The sequenced sample consisted of PBMCs or a T cell subset sorted from them (not recorded which). The receptor source for this set is an adult woman who had mild COVID-19 (a few samples of this study predate the infection). Cell type and time point are not known.

This chain uses TRBV6-1 with TRBJ2-7; the D gene could be TRBD1 or TRBD2 (5 bases each). The V gene lost 8 bases and the J gene lost 0 bases, with 8 bases spanning the gap. Germline loops: CDR1 MNHNS, CDR2 SASEGT. This CDR3 contains 12 residues. This chain's CDR3 is CASLGVSYEQYF. CDR3 coding DNA: TGTGCCAGCTTGGGGGTCTCCTACGAGCAGTACTTC.

This clonotype has more than one count but fewer than ten. The chain employs TRBV7-9 and TRBJ1-1; no clear D. CDR1 and CDR2 from the germline V gene are SEHNR and FQNEAQ (reference sequence). V lost 4 bases and J 12 bases, leaving 12 bases between the germline ends. This CDR3 spans 11 amino acids. CDR3 DNA sequence: TGTGCCAGCAGCTCCGAGCAAGCGACTTTCTTT. This gives the protein CASSSEQATFF.

There are a few counts of this clonotype. The chain uses TRBV7-2 and TRBJ1-5, with D possibly matching TRBD1 (5 bases). The CDR3 runs to 17 residues. Looked up from germline, CDR1 is SGHTA and CDR2 is FQGNSA. The V end lost 5 bases, the J end lost 4 bases, and 21 bases lay between the germline ends. The CDR3 sequence is CASSTPGLLRRNQPQHF. CDR3 DNA: TGTGCCAGCAGCACGCCGGGACTTCTTAGAAGGAATCAGCCCCAGCATTTT.

The chain combines TRBV5-1 with TRBJ2-1; 9 nucleotides agree with TRBD1. Trimming cost V 4 bases and J 4 bases; bases outside gene matches: 6. This CDR3 is built from 15 residues. Germline lookup yields CDR1 SGHRS and CDR2 YFSETQ. The CDR3 reads CASSHGQGQYNEQFF. In DNA form, the CDR3 reads TGCGCCAGCAGCCACGGACAGGGGCAGTACAATGAGCAGTTCTTC.

The table lists this clonotype with a few counts. CDR3 in amino acids: CASSLRGPTFSEQYF. The CDR3 coding sequence is TGTGCCAGCAGCTTGAGGGGCCCGACATTCAGCGAGCAGTACTTC. V usage is TRBV5-4 and J usage is TRBJ2-7; weak D call: TRBD1 (5 bases). The CDR3 covers 15 residues. V was shortened by 1 base and J by 6 bases, with 17 bases between the two germline ends. CDR1 is SGHNT, CDR2 YYREEE, per germline (reference sequence).

The gene calls are TRBV19 and TRBJ1-1; no clear D. This CDR3 has 13 residues. Trimming shortened V by 6 bases and J by 0 bases, and 8 bases separated the two germline ends. Germline CDR1 and CDR2: LNHDA and SQIVND (reference sequence). The DNA for the CDR3 is TGTGCCAGTAGCGACGGGATGAACACTGAAGCTTTCTTT. Residues: CASSDGMNTEAFF.

This clonotype occurred a few times. V is TRBV20-1 and J is TRBJ1-2; the D is unclear. Trimming pared 1 base from V and 5 bases from J, leaving 11 bases between. Germline V gives CDR1 DFQATT, CDR2 SNEGSKA (reference sequence). The CDR3 loop spans 13 amino acids. In DNA form, the CDR3 reads TGCAGTGCTAGAGGGCAGTCAGGTTATGGCTACACCTTC. Translation gives CSARGQSGYGYTF.

This sequence joins TRBV24-1 and TRBJ2-1; 7 bases line up with TRBD2. Germline CDR1 KGHDR, CDR2 SFDVKD. The V and J ends lost 1 base and 9 bases, in that order; junction bases with no gene match: 2. The CDR3 consists of 13 residues. Written as DNA, the CDR3 is TGTGCCACCAGTGATTTCGGCGGGGGTGAGCAGTTCTTC. Its protein product is CATSDFGGGEQFF.

The J gene is TRBJ2-5, the V gene TRBV5-1; D possibly corresponds to TRBD2 (6 bases). This CDR3 region has 14 residues. V dropped 0 bases and J dropped 1 base, with 7 bases sitting between them. Germline V gene sequence: CDR1 SGHRS, CDR2 YFSETQ. The CDR3 loop is CASSLGSGQETQYF. For the CDR3, the DNA is TGCGCCAGCAGCTTGGGTAGCGGCCAAGAGACCCAGTACTTC.

This clonotype has a handful of counts. V is TRBV20-1 and J is TRBJ2-7; 8 bases are a match to TRBD1. With 4 bases clipped from V and 3 bases from J, the junction kept 8 bases outside the gene matches. Germline assignment: CDR1 DFQATT and CDR2 SNEGSKA (reference sequence). This CDR3 is 14 amino acids long. The CDR3 loop is CSATDREILYEQYF. The CDR3 nucleotides read TGCAGTGCTACGGACAGGGAAATCCTCTACGAGCAGTACTTC.

There are a few counts of this clonotype. CDR3: CASSFSARVGTDTQYF. CDR3 in DNA: TGTGCCAGCAGTTTTTCTGCGCGGGTCGGCACAGATACGCAGTATTTT. This chain connects TRBV6-5 to TRBJ2-3; D perhaps matches TRBD2 (5 bases). Germline values: CDR1 MNHEY, CDR2 SVGAGI. This CDR3 spans 16 amino acids. V was clipped by 4 bases and J by 1 base, with 15 bases between them.

This clonotype was observed a handful of times. J is TRBJ2-7 and V is TRBV27, with D possibly matching TRBD2 (6 bases). Trimming removed 5 bases from V and 0 bases from J, with 14 bases in between. Germline V CDR1 and CDR2: MNHEY, SMNVEV (reference sequence). The CDR3 runs 15 residues. DNA for the CDR3: TGTGCCAGCAGTGGTTGGGGGGTAAACTCCTACGAGCAGTACTTC. It is translated as CASSGWGVNSYEQYF.

The CDR3 nucleotides are TGCGCCAGCAGCCAAGATTGGGACGACCAACCCCTCCACTTT. Translated: CASSQDWDDQPLHF. This chain links TRBV4-1 with TRBJ1-6, with D maybe TRBD1 (5 bases). Germline lookup yields CDR1 MGHRA and CDR2 YSYEKL. This CDR3 region has 14 residues. Trimming cost V 0 bases and J 12 bases, with 12 bases left between them.

This clonotype came up a few times. The rearrangement joins TRBV9 to TRBJ2-1, with TRBD2 matching over 7 bases. The length of the CDR3 is 21 residues. Looked up from germline, CDR1 is SGDLS and CDR2 is YYNGEE. The J segment lost 4 bases and the V segment lost 3 bases, leaving 25 bases of the junction unmatched. CDR3: CASSGTSGMGGMVYPYNEQFF. The DNA of the CDR3 is TGTGCCAGCAGCGGGACGAGCGGGATGGGAGGGATGGTGTACCCTTACAATGAGCAGTTCTTC.

The chain links TRBV24-1 to TRBJ2-3, with 9 bases matching TRBD2. Losses at the gene ends were 4 bases for V and 2 bases for J; bases not matched to a gene: 6. Germline assignment: CDR1 KGHDR and CDR2 SFDVKD. The CDR3 runs 16 residues. The CDR3 DNA reads TGTGCCACCAGTGACCTGACTAGCGGAGTCACAGATACGCAGTATTTT. The encoded protein is CATSDLTSGVTDTQYF.

The chain uses TRBV14 and TRBJ2-7; D is tentatively TRBD1 or TRBD2 (5 bases each). V was cut by 4 bases and J by 0 bases, with 13 bases left in between. In germline, CDR1 is SGHDN, CDR2 FVKESK. The CDR3 loop spans 15 amino acids. This CDR3 reads CASSLRRDRSYEQYF. CDR3 sequence (DNA): TGTGCCAGCAGCCTACGCCGGGACCGCTCCTACGAGCAGTACTTC.

The table lists this clonotype with a few counts. The J gene is TRBJ2-5, the V gene TRBV5-1; no definite D call. CDR1 SGHRS and CDR2 YFSETQ come from the germline V gene. This CDR3 region has 12 residues. V lost 2 bases and J lost 5, with 7 bases in between. The CDR3 protein is CASSFGWETQYF. CDR3 DNA: TGCGCCAGCAGCTTCGGGTGGGAGACCCAGTACTTC.

The rearrangement links TRBV7-9 to TRBJ2-3, with TRBD2 matching over 7 bases. There are 16 residues in the CDR3. J lost 0 bases, V lost 3 bases, and 6 bases had no gene match. CDR1 SEHNR and CDR2 FQNEAQ come from the germline V gene (reference sequence). The CDR3 DNA reads TGTGCCAGCAGCTTTAACCGGGAGGCTAGCACAGATACGCAGTATTTT. It encodes CASSFNREASTDTQYF. Full variable domain (outside the CDR3, taken from reference TRBV7-9 and TRBJ2-3): DTGVSQNPRHKITKRGQNVTFRCDPISEHNRLYWYRQTLGQGPEFLTYFQNEAQLEKSRLLSDRFSAERPKGSFSTLEIQRTEQGDSAMYLCASSFNREASTDTQYFGPGTRLTVL.

This chain connects TRBV7-8 to TRBJ2-7; weak D call: TRBD1 (6 bases). The germline gives CDR1 SGHVS, CDR2 FQNEAQ. CDR3 size: 15 residues. Trimming shortened V by 5 bases and J by 3 bases, and 17 bases separated the two germline ends. The CDR3 DNA reads TGTGCCAGCAGCACCACGACAGGTTTTATCTACGAGCAGTACTTC. This encodes CASSTTTGFIYEQYF.

This clonotype has more than one count but fewer than ten. The chain combines TRBV27 with TRBJ2-7; TRBD2 matches 11 bases. Germline loops: CDR1 MNHEY, CDR2 SMNVEV (reference sequence). The V gene end was trimmed by 8 bases and the J gene end by 3 bases; junction bases not matched to a gene: 12. This CDR3 region has 16 residues. The CDR3 bases are TGTGCCAGCGGAAGGGGGGCTAGCGGGAGGAACTACGAGCAGTACTTC. This sequence encodes CASGRGASGRNYEQYF.

This clonotype was seen a few times. The chain carries TRBV12-3 or TRBV12-4 and TRBJ2-5; D might be TRBD2 (6 bases). The length of the CDR3 is 13 residues. Trimming shortened V by 2 bases and J by 4 bases, and 8 bases separated the two germline ends. The CDR3 DNA reads TGTGCCAGCAGTTTAACTAGCAGAGAGACCCAGTACTTC. Amino acids: CASSLTSRETQYF.

This chain uses TRBV10-3 with TRBJ2-7; TRBD1 might be the D (5 bases). Per the germline V gene, CDR1 is ENHRY and CDR2 is SYGVKD. The CDR3 sequence is 13 residues long. V was cut by 2 bases and J by 3 bases, with 8 bases left in between. DNA of the CDR3: TGTGCCATCAGTGAGGGTCAGGGCTACGAGCAGTACTTC. Its protein product is CAISEGQGYEQYF.